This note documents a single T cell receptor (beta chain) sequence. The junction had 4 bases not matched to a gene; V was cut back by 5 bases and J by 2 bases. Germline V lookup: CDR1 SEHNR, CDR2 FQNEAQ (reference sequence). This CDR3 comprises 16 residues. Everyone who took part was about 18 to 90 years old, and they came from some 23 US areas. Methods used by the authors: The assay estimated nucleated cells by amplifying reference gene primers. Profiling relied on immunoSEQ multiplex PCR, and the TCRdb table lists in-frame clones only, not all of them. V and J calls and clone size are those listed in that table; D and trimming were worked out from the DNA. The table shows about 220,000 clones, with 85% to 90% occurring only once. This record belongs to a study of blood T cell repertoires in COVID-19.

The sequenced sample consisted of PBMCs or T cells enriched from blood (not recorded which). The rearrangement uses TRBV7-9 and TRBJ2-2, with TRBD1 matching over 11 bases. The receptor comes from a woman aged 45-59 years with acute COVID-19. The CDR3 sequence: CASSTRTGGNTGELFF. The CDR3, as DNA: TGTGCCAGCAGCACGAGGACAGGGGGCAACACCGGGGAGCTGTTTTTT.